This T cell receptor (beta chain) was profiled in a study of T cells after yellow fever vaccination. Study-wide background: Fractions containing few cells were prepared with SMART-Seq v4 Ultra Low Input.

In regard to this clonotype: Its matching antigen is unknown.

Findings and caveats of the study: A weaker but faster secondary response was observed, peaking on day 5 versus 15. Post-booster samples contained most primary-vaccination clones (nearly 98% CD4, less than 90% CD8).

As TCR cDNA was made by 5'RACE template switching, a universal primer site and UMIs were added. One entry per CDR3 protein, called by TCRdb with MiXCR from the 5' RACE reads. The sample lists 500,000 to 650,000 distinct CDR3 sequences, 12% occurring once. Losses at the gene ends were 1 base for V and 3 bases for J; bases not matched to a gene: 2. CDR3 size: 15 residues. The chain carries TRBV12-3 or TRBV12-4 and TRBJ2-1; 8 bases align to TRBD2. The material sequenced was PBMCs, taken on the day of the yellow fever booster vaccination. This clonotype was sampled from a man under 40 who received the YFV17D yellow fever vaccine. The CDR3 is CASSLGGRFYNEQFF. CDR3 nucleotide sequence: TGTGCCAGCAGTTTAGGCGGGAGGTTCTACAATGAGCAGTTCTTC.